This record looks at one T cell receptor beta chain sequence and its context. This clone came up once. The target of this receptor is not known. No much larger clonotype is one base removed from it; base qualities were not supplied. Whole blood was collected in K2EDTA tubes by collaborating institutions according to the institutions' own protocols. For TCRbeta analysis, collaborator samples were shipped as frozen whole blood, as isolated PBMCs, or as DNA extracted from either sample type. TCRbeta CDR3 regions were amplified from genomic DNA using the immunoSEQ Assay, a bias-controlled multiplex PCR. As for the authors' bioinformatics: Within the assay, amplification of reference gene primers was used to estimate how many nucleated cells each sample contained. Sequence reads were collapsed and filtered to measure the absolute abundance of every unique TCRbeta CDR3 rearrangement. For each sample, productive Simpson clonality was calculated as the square root of Simpson's diversity index across productive rearrangements. The clones in this table, taken by TCRdb from immuneACCESS, are in-frame only. Not every clone is retained; where verified, under half of the shortfall comes from an unresolved V gene, and the cause of the rest is unknown. The V and J calls and clone size come from that table; D and trimming were worked out from the DNA. The sample table records a few hundred thousand clones; 85% to 90% of these occur just once. The ten biggest clones cover more than 2.5% of the sample.

This sample is drawn from a study of blood T cell repertoires in COVID-19 (TCRdb year 2020). Concerning the study at large: Samples covering the acute and convalescent phases of COVID-19 were provided by collaborators in the United States, Italy and Spain. The material from the prospective study consisted of cDNA or gDNA derived from T cells, B-cell-depleted T cells, or PBMCs. Deeply sampled blood TCRbeta repertoires from subjects exposed to, actively infected with, or recovered from COVID-19 were included in the dataset. The repertoires were made available in a free public database intended to serve as a resource for research on the immune response to SARS-CoV-2. Samples came from the ongoing ImmuneRACE study (first 160 participants) plus 1,254 subjects from 6 global collaborators. Nearly every sample came with metadata listing a de-identified subject ID, COVID-19 status, age in years and sex. Where available, HLA class I and class II types were obtained from metadata supplied by the sample provider rather than from assay-based typing.

CDR1 and CDR2 are read off the germline V gene (reference sequence) as MNHEY and SMNVEV. Ends trimmed: V by 6 bases, J by 6 bases; bases unmatched to a gene: 2. The CDR3 spans 12 residues, from the cysteine through the phenylalanine. CDR3 DNA only is kept here, 36 bases in frame from base 1. The research as a whole found: The amount of clinical and demographic metadata varied by source and participant and was provided uncurated.

This receptor was identified in a man aged 55 to 69 with acute or convalescent COVID-19. The V and J segments used are TRBV27 and TRBJ1-2, with 9 central nucleotides matching TRBD1. Specimen: peripheral blood. The bases are TGTGCCAGCAGCCGGACAGGGGATGGCTACACCTTC. This gives the protein CASSRTGDGYTF.